What follows describes a single T cell receptor beta chain. Antigen unknown. The CDR3 runs to 12 residues. The ends were cut back, 6 bases at V and 4 bases at J, with 10 bases in the middle. Germline V gene lookup returns CDR1 ENHRY and CDR2 SYGVKD. Sequenced by immunoSEQ multiplex PCR; TCRdb stores in-frame clones only, minus some. In the table there are around 50,000 clones, about 75% of which are singletons. The sample belongs to a study of PD-1 blockade in classical Hodgkin lymphoma. Study outcomes and limitations: Complete responders started with a diversity level that resembled newly diagnosed patients at baseline. Causes of the repertoire differences remain undefined, possibly disease activity or prior therapy. A significant rise in TCR diversity was seen by C4D1 for CD4+ cells but not for CD8+ cells.

Noted time point: cycle 4 day 1 (C4D1), after more than 5 weeks of nivolumab. All the patients suffered relapse after autologous stem cell transplantation, and brentuximab vedotin exposure differed. The sequenced sample was peripheral blood mononuclear cells (PBMCs), obtained before the fourth cycle of nivolumab. The genes are TRBV10-3 and TRBJ2-7; either TRBD1 or TRBD2 may fit D (5 bases each). The clonotype was recovered from a human donor with classical Hodgkin lymphoma. The chain's CDR3 is CAISGDRYEQYF. The CDR3 region has the DNA TGTGCCATCAGCGGGGACCGATACGAGCAGTACTTC.